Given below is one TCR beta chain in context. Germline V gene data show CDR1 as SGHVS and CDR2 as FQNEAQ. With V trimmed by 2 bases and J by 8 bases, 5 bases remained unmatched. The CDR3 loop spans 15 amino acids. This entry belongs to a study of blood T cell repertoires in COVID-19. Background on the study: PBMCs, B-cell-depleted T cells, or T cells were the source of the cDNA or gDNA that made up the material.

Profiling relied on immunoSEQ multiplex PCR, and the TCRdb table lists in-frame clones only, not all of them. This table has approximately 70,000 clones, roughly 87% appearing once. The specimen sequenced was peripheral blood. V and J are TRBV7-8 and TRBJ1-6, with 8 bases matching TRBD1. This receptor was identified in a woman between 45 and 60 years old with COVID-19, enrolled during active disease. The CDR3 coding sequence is TGTGCCAGCAGCTTATCGGGACAGGACCATTCACCCCTCCACTTT. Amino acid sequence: CASSLSGQDHSPLHF.